This T cell receptor beta chain was documented in a study of blood T cells in healthy people across ages. Findings and caveats of the study: Whereas aged donors had fewer naive CD4+ cells, long-lived donors had more of them and higher diversity. Donor CMV infection status was unknown, possibly confounding age-related changes in expanded clonotypes. Significant beta diversity loss was already apparent by age roughly 40, declining roughly linearly.

Then a second PCR, running about 6 to 12 cycles, was carried out with a sample-barcoded 5' primer and a J-beta primer mix. TCRdb analysed the 5' RACE reads with MiXCR anew, one entry per CDR3 protein. The data hold roughly 800,000 distinct CDR3 sequences, with roughly 64% observed a single time. Details on this clonotype: Its specificity is not known.

Per the germline V gene, CDR1 is MNHEY and CDR2 is SVGEGT. The CDR3 contains 15 residues. With 7 bases clipped from V and 6 bases from J, the junction kept 9 bases outside the gene matches. The chain has TRBV6-2 or TRBV6-3 and TRBJ2-1, with 10 bases identical to TRBD2. Sequenced input: blood. This sequence was found in a young man in good health. CDR3 amino acids: CASNTLAGVINEQFF. The CDR3 DNA follows: TGTGCCAGCAACACCCTAGCGGGAGTAATCAATGAGCAGTTCTTC.